One and the same sample provided the 25 T cell receptor beta chains below, sequenced in a study of T cells in Graves' hyperthyroidism and ophthalmopathy. The CDR3 regions of TCR beta were amplified from RNA transcripts. With the HTBI primer set, the TCR CDR3 went through a first round of RT-PCR. TCRdb used MiXCR to reprocess the multiplex PCR reads, holding one entry per CDR3 protein. The data hold fewer than 40,000 distinct CDR3 sequences, with under 60% observed a single time. The sample consisted of blood. The receptors here all came from a man aged 35-49 years with Graves' ophthalmopathy.

V is TRBV6-1 and J is TRBJ2-1; tentatively, D is TRBD2 (6 bases). This CDR3 has 15 residues. Trimming shortened V by 2 bases and J by 12 bases, and 20 bases separated the two germline ends. Looked up from germline, CDR1 is MNHNS and CDR2 is SASEGT. The CDR3 coding sequence is TGTGCCAGCAGTGAAAGGGGACTCGCCACAGATACGCAGTTCTTC. It is translated as CASSERGLATDTQFF.

The chain carries TRBV5-1 and TRBJ2-7; a weak D match, TRBD1 (6 bases). This CDR3 contains 14 residues. In germline, CDR1 is SGHRS, CDR2 YFSETQ. The V end lost 2 bases, the J end lost 8 bases, and 17 bases lay between the germline ends. CDR3 sequence: CASSFSGAGNQQYF. CDR3 nucleotides: TGCGCCAGCAGCTTTTCAGGGGCAGGCAATCAGCAGTACTTC.

The rearrangement joins TRBV7-2 to TRBJ2-7; 11 bases map to TRBD2. Germline V gene sequence: CDR1 SGHTA, CDR2 FQGNSA. Trimming removed 2 bases from V and 2 bases from J; junction bases left unmatched: 5. This CDR3 has 16 residues. The CDR3: CASSLLGLAGTYEQYF. The CDR3, as DNA: TGTGCCAGCAGCTTACTCGGACTAGCGGGTACCTACGAGCAGTACTTC.

This clonotype was seen repeatedly, ten times or more. This chain links TRBV4-1 with TRBJ1-1; D ambiguous. Germline V gives CDR1 MGHRA, CDR2 YSYEKL. The V and J ends lost 4 bases and 4 bases respectively, with 13 bases between them. The CDR3 sequence is 14 residues long. The CDR3 DNA reads TGCGCCAGCAGCCCCTCGGGGTGGGGCACTGAAGCTTTCTTT. Translated, it gives CASSPSGWGTEAFF.

There are many counts of this clonotype. The V call is TRBV27, the J call TRBJ2-7; 8 bases map to TRBD2. Germline V gene sequence: CDR1 MNHEY, CDR2 SMNVEV (reference sequence). There are 16 residues in the CDR3. Trimming cost V 5 bases and J 3 bases; bases outside gene matches: 12. The CDR3 protein is CASSPTGTRVYYEQYF. The CDR3 region has the DNA TGTGCCAGCAGTCCCACCGGGACTAGGGTATACTACGAGCAGTACTTC.

Comments on this clonotype: At one end, the junction sequence differs from germline, possibly due to a read error. This rearrangement joins TRBV5-1 to TRBJ2-1; 10 nucleotides agree with TRBD2. This CDR3 is 16 amino acids long. Germline V gives CDR1 SGHRS, CDR2 YFSETQ. The DNA for the CDR3 is TGCGCCAGCAGCTTGAAAACTAGCGGGAACTACGATGAGCAGTTCTTC. It specifies CASSLKTSGNYDEQFF.

Note on this clonotype: No DNA is shown, since the ends of the CDR3 on it are uncertain; the CDR3 is the one TCRdb lists. This sequence joins TRBV7-9 and TRBJ2-2; TRBD1, the table's D call, lacks a check against the DNA. Germline V CDR1 and CDR2: SEHNR, FQNEAQ (reference sequence). The CDR3 spans 17 amino acids, including both terminal residues. CDR3 sequence: CASSSGAGTQYFGELFF.

The chain recombines TRBV20-1 with TRBJ1-2; D gene ambiguous. The CDR3 is 14 residues long. Germline V lookup: CDR1 DFQATT, CDR2 SNEGSKA (reference sequence). Trimming removed 1 base from V and 4 bases from J, with 13 bases in between. The CDR3 DNA sequence: TGCAGTGCTAGAGGGGCTAGCGGGGTCTATGGCTACACCTTC. Its protein product is CSARGASGVYGYTF.

Within the sample, this clonotype is medium-sized (0.01 to 0.1%). J is TRBJ2-7 and V is TRBV20-1, with 7 nucleotides matching TRBD1. Germline values: CDR1 DFQATT, CDR2 SNEGSKA (reference sequence). CDR3 length equals 14 residues. V was pared by 2 bases and J by 4 bases, with 8 bases of the junction left unmatched. CDR3 region: CSARHAYRGYEQYF. The CDR3, as DNA: TGCAGTGCTAGACATGCATACAGGGGATACGAGCAGTACTTC.

This clonotype was observed at least ten times. The chain has TRBV6-1 and TRBJ1-2, with D hard to call. The CDR3 is 13 amino acids. Deletions cut 7 bases from V and 2 bases from J, with 11 bases between. Germline V gene sequence: CDR1 MNHNS, CDR2 SASEGT. CDR3 loop: CASTPDGNYGYTF. The CDR3 DNA sequence: TGTGCCAGCACCCCGGACGGAAACTATGGCTACACCTTC.

In its sample, this clonotype was seen once. The gene calls are TRBV11-2 and TRBJ2-3, with TRBD1 identical over 11 bases. From germline, CDR1 is SGHAT and CDR2 FQNNGV. V was clipped by 3 bases and J by 0 bases; unmatched bases: 2. This CDR3 has 16 amino acids. The CDR3 nucleotides are TGTGCCAGCAGCTTGGACAGGGGGCGCAGCACAGATACGCAGTATTTT. The encoded protein is CASSLDRGRSTDTQYF.

The chain couples TRBV12-3 or TRBV12-4 to TRBJ2-3; D gene ambiguous. V was trimmed by 6 bases and J by 0 bases, leaving 7 bases between them. The length of the CDR3 is 13 residues. The CDR3 loop reads CASSQISTDTQYF. Here the CDR3 DNA reads TGTGCCAGCAGCCAGATAAGCACAGATACGCAGTATTTT.

On this clonotype itself: At one of its ends the junction is not consistent with the germline gene, which may arise from a read error. The CDR3 is CASSPTGTGSYGYTF. The DNA of the CDR3 is TGTGCCAGCAGCCCCACCGGGACAGGATCCTATGGCTACACCTTC. The rearrangement joins TRBV5-1 to TRBJ1-2, with TRBD1 matching 8 bases. The CDR3 runs 15 residues. Germline values: CDR1 SGHRS, CDR2 YFSETQ.

This clonotype appeared many times. V is TRBV7-9 and J is TRBJ1-1; D perhaps matches TRBD1 (5 bases). CDR3 length: 15 amino acids. The germline V gene has CDR1 SEHNR and CDR2 FQNEAQ (reference sequence). Trimming removed 5 bases from V and 5 bases from J, with 18 bases in between. Written as DNA, the CDR3 is TGTGCCAGCAGCACCGGGGGAGGCCGGGGTACTGAAGCTTTCTTT. It translates to CASSTGGGRGTEAFF.

There are many counts of this clonotype. The chain has TRBV6-6 and TRBJ1-1; D not resolved. V was pared by 0 bases and J by 8 bases, with 7 bases between. The CDR3 contains 12 residues. The germline V gene encodes CDR1 MNHNY and CDR2 SVGAGI (reference sequence). The DNA of the CDR3 is TGTGCCAGCAGTTACTCTAAGACAGAAGCTTTCTTT. Protein: CASSYSKTEAFF.

J is TRBJ2-1 and V is TRBV25-1; the match to TRBD2 covers 8 bases. The CDR3 has 16 amino acids. The junction had 10 bases not matched to a gene; V was cut back by 5 bases and J by 4 bases. Germline loops: CDR1 MGHDK, CDR2 SYGVNS. The DNA for the CDR3 is TGTGCCAGCAGTATGATGCGGACTAGCCTATACAATGAGCAGTTCTTC. Translated, it gives CASSMMRTSLYNEQFF.

This clonotype has just one count. The rearrangement joins TRBV5-4 to TRBJ2-6, with D perhaps matching TRBD1 (6 bases). This CDR3 is 18 amino acids long. The ends were cut back, 3 bases at V and 0 bases at J, with 16 bases in the middle. Germline-derived CDR1 and CDR2 are SGHNT and YYREEE (reference sequence). DNA of the CDR3: TGTGCCAGCAGCTCTCCACGGGACACCGCCTCTGGGGCCAACGTCCTGACTTTC. Its translation is CASSSPRDTASGANVLTF.

The sample holds many counts of this clonotype. This chain uses TRBV9 with TRBJ2-3; 11 positions agree with TRBD2. The CDR3 loop spans 16 amino acids. V shed 3 bases and J 4 bases; nucleotides not matched to a gene: 7. Germline V gene lookup returns CDR1 SGDLS and CDR2 YYNGEE. CDR3 coding DNA: TGTGCCAGCAGCGAAACCCTAGCGGGAGGCGCAGATACGCAGTATTTT. Translation gives CASSETLAGGADTQYF.

As to this clonotype: At one end, the junction sequence differs from germline, possibly due to a read error. This chain uses TRBV4-2 with TRBJ2-3, with D uncertain. CDR1 and CDR2 (germline): LGHNA, YNFKEQ. This CDR3 has 14 residues. The CDR3 nucleotides read TGTGCCAGCAGCCAAGGTATGACCTCCCCAACGCGGTATTTT. This sequence encodes CASSQGMTSPTRYF.

The chain uses TRBV2 and TRBJ2-1; a weak D match, TRBD1 (6 bases). V lost 4 bases to trimming and J lost 9 bases, with 16 bases between them. The CDR3 totals 14 residues. From germline, CDR1 is SNHLY and CDR2 FYNNEI. As DNA, the CDR3 is TGTGCCAGCAGTGTAAGGGGGATTGGCGGTGAGCAGTTCTTC. Translation gives CASSVRGIGGEQFF.

For this clonotype: Likely a read error: the CDR3 ends without its conserved phenylalanine or tryptophan. Because the CDR3's place on the DNA is in doubt, the DNA is left out and the CDR3 is given as listed by TCRdb. The chain carries TRBV20-1 and TRBJ1-1; the table's D call TRBD1 went unverified against the DNA. The germline CDR1 and CDR2 sequences are DFQATT and SNEGSKA (reference sequence). The CDR3 is 13 residues long, counting both termini. The CDR3 is CSPHRGRDTEAFL.

Ten or more counts support this clonotype. The CDR3 nucleotides read TGTGCCAGCAGCGTAGCGACGTCAGGAAAACTGTTTTTT. Protein product: CASSVATSGKLFF. The chain uses TRBV9 and TRBJ1-4; the D is unclear. This CDR3 spans 13 amino acids. Germline-derived CDR1 and CDR2 are SGDLS and YYNGEE. Deletions cut 0 bases from V and 10 bases from J, with 10 bases between.

In this sample, this clonotype turned up many times. This rearrangement joins TRBV7-9 to TRBJ1-3, with TRBD1 matching 7 bases. The J segment lost 4 bases and the V segment lost 3 bases, leaving 0 bases of the junction unmatched. Looked up from germline, CDR1 is SEHNR and CDR2 is FQNEAQ (reference sequence). The length of the CDR3 is 13 residues. The CDR3, as DNA: TGTGCCAGCAGCTTGGGACAGGGAAACACCATATATTTT. Translated, it gives CASSLGQGNTIYF.

Regarding this clonotype: One end of the junction fails to match germline, which may point to a read error. This chain uses TRBV2 with TRBJ1-1, with D perhaps TRBD1 (5 bases). This CDR3 has 14 residues. The germline CDR1 and CDR2 sequences are SNHLY and FYNNEI. The CDR3 sequence: CTSSEAGLNTEAFF. Written as DNA, the CDR3 is TGTACCAGCAGTGAGGCAGGGCTGAACACTGAGGCTTTCTTT. Supplemented by reference TRBV2 and TRBJ1-1, the full variable domain reads EPEVTQTPSHQVTQMGQEVILRCVPISNHLYFYWYRQILGQKVEFLVSFYNNEISEKSEIFDDQFSVERPDGSNFTLKIRSTKLEDSAMYFCTSSEAGLNTEAFFGQGTRLTVV.

The chain couples TRBV2 to TRBJ1-5; D is possibly TRBD1 (5 bases). CDR1 is SNHLY, CDR2 FYNNEI, per germline. Trimming removed 1 base from V and 2 bases from J, with 6 bases in between. CDR3 length: 14 residues. The CDR3 is CASSEGRGNQPQHF. CDR3 nucleotides: TGTGCCAGCAGTGAAGGCAGGGGCAATCAGCCCCAGCATTTT.